Listed below are T cell receptor beta chains from one sample, sequenced in a study of Graves' ophthalmopathy and Graves' hyperthyroidism. MiXCR was run by TCRdb on the multiplex PCR reads, yielding one entry per CDR3 protein. The sample has approximately 1.2 million distinct CDR3 sequences, about 36% seen once. The sequencing input was peripheral blood or thyroid tissue (not recorded which). The receptors derive from an adult man with Graves' hyperthyroidism. The CDR3 runs from the conserved cysteine through the conserved F or W. The D gene is left open where the match is weak. Size is stated for part of the rows, as once, few or many counts, or as a class when the clone is expanded.

J,V,size,D,DNA,CDR3
TRBJ2-7,TRBV6-1,few,NA,TGTGCCAGCAGTGGGGAACTAGCCCACGAGCAGTACTTC,CASSGELAHEQYF
TRBJ2-2,TRBV20-1,many,TRBD2,TGCAGTGCTAGAGACCGCCCGGGCGGGAGGAACACCGGGGAGCTGTTTTTT,CSARDRPGGRNTGELFF
TRBJ1-5,TRBV19,NA,NA,TGTGCCAGTCGACCCGGGTTCAATCAGCCCCAGCATTTT,CASRPGFNQPQHF
TRBJ2-7,TRBV5-6,NA,NA,TGTGCCAGCAGCTTAGGTGGCTGGGTCTACGAGCAGTACTTC,CASSLGGWVYEQYF
TRBJ2-7,TRBV20-1,few,TRBD1,TGCAGTGCTACCAGAGGGGGCCTACTATCCTACGAGCAGTACTTC,CSATRGGLLSYEQYF
TRBJ1-1,TRBV10-3,once,TRBD1,TGTGCCAGCTGGGACAGAACCAGCGCTGAAGCTTTCTTT,CASWDRTSAEAFF
TRBJ2-7,TRBV29-1,many,NA,TGCAGCGTTGCCCCACTTAATTCCTACGAGCAGTACTTC,CSVAPLNSYEQYF
TRBJ2-7,TRBV25-1,NA,NA,TGTGCCAGCAGTGAATATAACGGGAGCTACGAGCAGTACTTC,CASSEYNGSYEQYF
TRBJ2-7,TRBV10-2,NA,TRBD2,TGTGCCAGCGGAGCCCGGGGGGCCTACGAGCAGTACTTC,CASGARGAYEQYF
TRBJ2-6,TRBV29-1,many,TRBD1,TGCAGCGTGGGGGACTGTGGGACAGGGTGCGGGGCCAACGTCCTGACTTTC,CSVGDCGTGCGANVLTF
TRBJ2-5,TRBV2,many,NA,TGTGCCAGCAGTGAAGAGGTGCGAAAAAGGGAGACCCAGTACTTC,CASSEEVRKRETQYF
TRBJ1-1,TRBV2,NA,NA,TGTGCCAGCAATCGGGACCCTGGGGGGTGGGGCACTGAAGCTTTCTTT,CASNRDPGGWGTEAFF
TRBJ1-6,TRBV7-9,NA,NA,TGTGCCAGCAGCCGAGGGAGCGGGGGCTCAAATTCACCCCTCCACTTT,CASSRGSGGSNSPLHF
TRBJ2-5,TRBV7-9,NA,TRBD1,TGTGCCAGCAGTCGGGACAGGCAGCAAGAGACCCAGTACTTC,CASSRDRQQETQYF
TRBJ2-6,TRBV4-3,NA,TRBD2,TGCGCCAGCAGCCCCGGCCGGGGGGCTGGGGCCAACGTCCTGACTTTC,CASSPGRGAGANVLTF
TRBJ1-1,TRBV11-1,NA,TRBD1,TGTGCCAGCAGCTCTAGGGAGGGACAGGATACTGAAGCTTTCTTT,CASSSREGQDTEAFF
TRBJ1-1,TRBV10-2,NA,NA,TGCGCCAAACTCCTGAACACTGAAGCTTTCTTT,CAKLLNTEAFF
TRBJ2-7,TRBV12-5,NA,TRBD2,TGTGCTAGTGATCTAGCGGGAGTCGGCGAGCAGTACTTC,CASDLAGVGEQYF
TRBJ2-6,TRBV7-8,many,NA,TGTGCCAGCAGCTTAGTGGGGGGGCTTGGGGCCAACGTCCTGACTTTC,CASSLVGGLGANVLTF
TRBJ2-5,TRBV25-1,NA,TRBD1,TGTGCCAGCGTTGGCCGCAGGGGGCAGGAGACCCAGTACTTC,CASVGRRGQETQYF
TRBJ1-1,TRBV9,few,NA,TGTGCCAGCAGCGTAGCTAAGGAGATCACTGAAGCTTTCTTT,CASSVAKEITEAFF
TRBJ1-5,TRBV30,NA,NA,TGTGCCTGGAGTGTACCAAGGCAGCCCCAGCATTTT,CAWSVPRQPQHF
TRBJ1-4,TRBV13,many,NA,TGTGCCAGCAGCTGGCACAGGACAACTAATGAAAAACTGTTTTTT,CASSWHRTTNEKLFF
TRBJ1-3,TRBV9,many,NA,TGTGCCAGTGCACCGAGCTCTGGAAACACCATATATTTT,CASAPSSGNTIYF
TRBJ1-1,TRBV15,NA,TRBD1,TGTGCCACCAGCAGAGATCGACAGGGCCTCACTGAAGCTTTCTTT,CATSRDRQGLTEAFF
TRBJ2-2,TRBV2,NA,NA,TGTGCCAGCTGTTACCCGATTCGGGTTTTACGGACCGGGGAGCTGTTTTTT,CASCYPIRVLRTGELFF
TRBJ2-5,TRBV7-3,few,TRBD2,TGTGCCAGCAGCCAAGGGGTTGCGGGGGGAGAGACCCAGTACTTC,CASSQGVAGGETQYF
TRBJ1-1,TRBV27,NA,NA,TGTGCCAGCAGTTTAATCGGCGTTTGGACTGAAGCTTTCTTT,CASSLIGVWTEAFF
TRBJ1-1,TRBV2,NA,TRBD1,TGTGCCAGCAGGAGGGGTGCCGGGACAGGGGGTAGGAACACTGAAGCTTTCTTT,CASRRGAGTGGRNTEAFF
TRBJ1-4,TRBV10-3,many,TRBD1,TGTGCCATCAGTGAGTCGTGGCAGGGGGCCCCAACTAATGAAAAACTGTTTTTT,CAISESWQGAPTNEKLFF
TRBJ1-4,TRBV5-1,NA,NA,TGCGCCAGCAGCTTGGGACAATTAGCTTCCGAAAAACTGTTTTTT,CASSLGQLASEKLFF
TRBJ2-2,TRBV7-2,NA,TRBD2,TGTGCCAGCAGCGTTAGCGGGGCGAACACCGTGGAGCTGTTTTTT,CASSVSGANTVELFF
TRBJ2-7,TRBV20-1,few,TRBD2,TGCAGTGCTGGTGATCTAGCGGTGAGCTCCTACGAGCAGTACTTC,CSAGDLAVSSYEQYF
TRBJ2-7,TRBV7-2,NA,TRBD1,TGTGCCAGCAGTGACGCCGGGACAGGGTCCCACGAGCAGTACTTC,CASSDAGTGSHEQYF
TRBJ1-1,TRBV4-3,once,TRBD1,TGCGCCAGCAGCCAAATTCTTGGGACAGGGGCTAACACTGAAGCTTTCTTT,CASSQILGTGANTEAFF
TRBJ2-2,TRBV2,NA,NA,TGTGCCAGCAGTGACCCGGTTGAAGGGGAGCTGTTTTTT,CASSDPVEGELFF
TRBJ2-7,TRBV10-2,NA,TRBD2,TGCGCCAGCAGTGCCAGGACTAGCGCAACCTACGAGCAGTACTTC,CASSARTSATYEQYF
TRBJ2-5,TRBV25-1,NA,TRBD2,TGTGCCAGCAGCCAAGAAGGAAAACTAGCGGGGATCCAAGAGACCCAGTACTTC,CASSQEGKLAGIQETQYF
TRBJ2-7,TRBV25-1,NA,NA,TGTGCCAGCAGGGGGGGGGCCCACGAGCAGTACTTC,CASRGGAHEQYF
TRBJ2-5,TRBV5-1,NA,TRBD1,TGCGCCAGCAGCTTGGGAAAGACAGGGGGTCAAGAGACCCAGTACTTC,CASSLGKTGGQETQYF
TRBJ2-5,TRBV6-6,few,NA,TGTGCCAGCAGTTACTCGAGAGTGGAGACCCAGTACTTC,CASSYSRVETQYF
TRBJ2-7,TRBV14,NA,TRBD1,TGTGCCAGCAGCCCTCGAGTGGGACAGGGCTACGAGCAGTACTTC,CASSPRVGQGYEQYF
TRBJ1-6,TRBV6-5,NA,NA,TGTGCCAGCAGTTACTCGATCGGGAGGGTAGGATCACCCCTCCACTTT,CASSYSIGRVGSPLHF
TRBJ1-4,TRBV7-2,NA,NA,TGTGCCGGCAGCCAAGATCCGGCCAGGCCCAAACTGTTTTTT,CAGSQDPARPKLFF
TRBJ2-7,TRBV29-1,NA,NA,TGCAGCTTAAGAGGCGAAGACGAGCAGTACTTC,CSLRGEDEQYF
TRBJ1-5,TRBV19,few,NA,TGTGCCAGTAGTATTACAGGGCATCAGCCCCAGCATTTT,CASSITGHQPQHF
TRBJ2-5,TRBV3-1,few,NA,TGTGCCAGCAGCCAAGGCTGGCGGGGAGTACAGTACTTC,CASSQGWRGVQYF
TRBJ1-6,TRBV5-1,NA,NA,TGCGCCAGCAGCGGGACTAGCGGGGATTCACCCCTCCACTTT,CASSGTSGDSPLHF
TRBJ1-2,TRBV6-5,few,NA,TGTGCCAGCAAGACCGGGACAAGCGTAGACTGTGGCTACACCTTC,CASKTGTSVDCGYTF
TRBJ1-2,TRBV9,many,TRBD1,TGTGCCAGCAGCGCCGGACAGGGAGATGGCTACACCTTC,CASSAGQGDGYTF
TRBJ2-2,TRBV6-2/TRBV6-3,few,NA,TGTGCTAGCAAATCAGGGGCCACCGGGGAGCTGTTTTTT,CASKSGATGELFF
TRBJ1-5,TRBV20-1,many,TRBD1,TGCAGTGCTTTTGCCGGGACAGGGAGGAGAGACAATCAGCCCCAGCATTTT,CSAFAGTGRRDNQPQHF
TRBJ2-7,TRBV10-3,many,TRBD1,TGTGCCAGCCACGGGACAGGGATCTCCTACGAGCAGTACTTC,CASHGTGISYEQYF
TRBJ1-1,TRBV19,many,TRBD1,TGTGCCAGTACCCCCCAATTGTCGGGACAGGGGGTAGCTTTCTTT,CASTPQLSGQGVAFF
TRBJ2-7,TRBV4-3,NA,TRBD2,TGCGCCAGCAGCCAGTTTGCGACTAGCGGGAGTTGGGAGCAGTACTTC,CASSQFATSGSWEQYF